This section outlines one T cell receptor (beta chain) sequence together with its context. Its cognate antigen is unknown. Trimming shortened V by 0 bases and J by 2 bases, and 4 bases separated the two germline ends. The germline gives CDR1 LNHDA, CDR2 SQIVND (reference sequence). The CDR3 length is 13 residues. This entry belongs to a study of cytomegalovirus exposure and HLA in healthy donors. Study-level findings and limits: Solely CMV serostatus was available to characterize immune exposure.

The PCR made use of 60 Vbeta and 13 Jbeta primers. Profiling relied on immunoSEQ multiplex PCR, and the TCRdb table lists in-frame clones only, not all of them. The table shows around 170,000 clones, with less than 90% occurring only once. This sequence joins TRBV19 and TRBJ1-2; the D is unclear. The sequence came from a girl aged 10-17 years in good health and CMV-seropositive. Sequenced sample: PBMCs. CDR3 region: CASSIDRNYGYTF. For the CDR3, the DNA is TGTGCCAGTAGTATAGATCGGAACTATGGCTACACCTTC.